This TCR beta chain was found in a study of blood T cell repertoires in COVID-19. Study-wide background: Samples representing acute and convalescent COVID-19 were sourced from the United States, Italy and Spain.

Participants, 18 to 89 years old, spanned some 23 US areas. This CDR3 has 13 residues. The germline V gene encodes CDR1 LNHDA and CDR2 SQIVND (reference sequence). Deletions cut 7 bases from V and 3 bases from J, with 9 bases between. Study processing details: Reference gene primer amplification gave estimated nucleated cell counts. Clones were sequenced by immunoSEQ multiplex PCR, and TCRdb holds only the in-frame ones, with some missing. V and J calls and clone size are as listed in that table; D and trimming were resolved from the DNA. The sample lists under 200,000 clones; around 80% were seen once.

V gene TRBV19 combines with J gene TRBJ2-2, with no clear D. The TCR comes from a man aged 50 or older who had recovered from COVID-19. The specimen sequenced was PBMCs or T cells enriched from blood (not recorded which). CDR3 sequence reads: CASTTLDTGELFF. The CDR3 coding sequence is TGTGCCAGTACCACTTTAGACACCGGGGAGCTGTTTTTT.